The 7 T cell receptor beta chains below come from one sample, sequenced in a study of T-cell memory formation after mild COVID-19 (dated by TCRdb to 2020 to 2022). The library was produced with 5' RACE. The run used an Illumina NovaSeq 6000. TCRdb reanalyzed the raw reads on its own, using fastp at Q25 for trimming and MiXCR for clone calling, and kept in-frame beta chains. Records with the same CDR3 protein are collapsed into one entry carrying the most frequent genes and DNA. The sample yields some 440,000 distinct CDR3 sequences; around a quarter were counted once. The ten largest clones represent around 12% of the sample. The specimen was PBMCs or a T cell subset sorted from them (not recorded which). The origin of the receptors is an adult woman who had mild COVID-19 (a few samples of this study predate the infection). The sample titles of this study are shuffled in the database, so cell type and time point are left out; the donor was told from shared clones.

This sequence joins TRBV10-3 and TRBJ2-3, with 10 bases fitting TRBD2. This CDR3 is built from 16 residues. The germline V gene encodes CDR1 ENHRY and CDR2 SYGVKD. V was pared by 4 bases and J by 1 base, with 5 bases of the junction left unmatched. The CDR3 is CAISAVGTSGTDTQYF. For the CDR3, the DNA is TGTGCCATCAGTGCGGTAGGGACTAGCGGCACAGATACGCAGTATTTT.

In its sample, this clonotype was seen a few times. The genes are TRBV5-1 and TRBJ2-5, with D possibly TRBD2 on 6 matching bases. The V end was cut by 0 bases, the J end by 1 base, with 10 bases between. This CDR3 comprises 15 residues. The germline CDR1 and CDR2 sequences are SGHRS and YFSETQ. The CDR3 nucleotides are TGCGCCAGCAGCTTGGGACCCGGGAGCCAAGAGACCCAGTACTTC. It is translated as CASSLGPGSQETQYF.

This chain uses TRBV20-1 with TRBJ2-5, with D maybe TRBD2 (5 bases). The CDR3 spans 20 residues. V lost 0 bases and J 2 bases, leaving 28 bases between the germline ends. CDR1 is DFQATT, CDR2 SNEGSKA, per germline (reference sequence). The CDR3 spells CSARDGFSVAASFRQETQYF. The CDR3 DNA reads TGCAGTGCTAGAGATGGTTTTAGTGTGGCGGCTAGCTTTAGGCAAGAGACCCAGTACTTC.

The rearrangement uses TRBV30 and TRBJ1-1; D might be TRBD1 (6 bases). The CDR3 sequence is 13 residues long. CDR1 and CDR2 from the germline V gene are GTSNPN and SVGIG (reference sequence). V lost 3 bases, J lost 6 bases, and 14 bases lay in between. The CDR3 loop is CAWRELGGPEAFF. CDR3 nucleotide sequence: TGTGCCTGGAGGGAACTGGGGGGCCCTGAAGCTTTCTTT.

This clonotype has at least ten counts. This chain uses TRBV24-1 with TRBJ1-5; 8 bases fit TRBD1. The CDR3 sequence is 15 residues long. V trimming: 2 bases; J trimming: 9 bases; junction bases outside the gene matches: 8. Per the germline V gene, CDR1 is KGHDR and CDR2 is SFDVKD. This chain's CDR3 is CATSDSRQGWGPQHF. In nucleotides, the CDR3 is TGTGCCACCAGTGATTCGCGACAGGGGTGGGGGCCCCAGCATTTT.

A few counts support this clonotype. This chain connects TRBV11-2 to TRBJ2-1; the D gene is possibly TRBD2 (6 bases). The CDR3 extends over 17 amino acids. The germline gives CDR1 SGHAT, CDR2 FQNNGV. The V gene lost 2 bases and the J gene lost 5 bases, with 19 bases spanning the gap. The CDR3 DNA follows: TGTGCCAGCAGCTTACGGTTCGGCGGGACCCCGGACAATGAGCAGTTCTTC. Amino acid sequence: CASSLRFGGTPDNEQFF. The full variable domain, its missing parts supplied by reference TRBV11-2 and TRBJ2-1, is EAGVAQSPRYKIIEKRQSVAFWCNPISGHATLYWYQQILGQGPKLLIQFQNNGVVDDSQLPKDRFSAERLKGVDSTLKIQPAKLEDSAVYLCASSLRFGGTPDNEQFFGPGTRLTVL.

This clonotype was counted between two and nine times. The chain uses TRBV5-1 and TRBJ2-7; the D gene is possibly TRBD2 (6 bases). The CDR3 extends over 17 amino acids. Germline CDR1 and CDR2: SGHRS and YFSETQ. Between the trimmed V and J ends, which lost 0 bases and 0 bases, there was a span of 16 bases. The CDR3 loop reads CASSLEDGGPLSYEQYF. The CDR3 bases are TGCGCCAGCAGCTTGGAGGACGGGGGTCCGCTCTCCTACGAGCAGTACTTC.